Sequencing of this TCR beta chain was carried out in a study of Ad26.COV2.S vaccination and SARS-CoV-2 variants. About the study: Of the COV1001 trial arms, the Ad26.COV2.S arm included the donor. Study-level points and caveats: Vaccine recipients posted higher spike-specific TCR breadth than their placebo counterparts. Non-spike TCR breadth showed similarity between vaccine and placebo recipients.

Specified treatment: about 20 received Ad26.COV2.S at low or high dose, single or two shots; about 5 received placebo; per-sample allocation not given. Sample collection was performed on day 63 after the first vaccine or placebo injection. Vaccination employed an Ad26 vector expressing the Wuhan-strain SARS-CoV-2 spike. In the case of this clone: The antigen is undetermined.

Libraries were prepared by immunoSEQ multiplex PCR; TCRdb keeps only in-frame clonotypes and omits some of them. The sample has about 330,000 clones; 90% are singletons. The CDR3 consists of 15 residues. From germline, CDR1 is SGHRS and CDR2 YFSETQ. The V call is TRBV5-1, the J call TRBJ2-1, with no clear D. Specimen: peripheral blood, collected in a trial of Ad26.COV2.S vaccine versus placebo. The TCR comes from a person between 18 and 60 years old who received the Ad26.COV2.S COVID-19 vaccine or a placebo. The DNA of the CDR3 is TGCGCTACCCATCCGGGCCACTCATCCTACAATGAGCAGTTCTTC. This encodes CATHPGHSSYNEQFF.